Below, 14 T cell receptor beta chains from the same sample are listed, as sequenced in a study of shared T cell receptors in the human thymus. Measured with immunoSEQ multiplex PCR; TCRdb has only the in-frame clones, and not every one. The sample holds about 380,000 clones, 95% seen once. The sequenced material came from thymocytes. All receptors derive from a human donor.

The J gene is TRBJ1-1, the V gene TRBV5-1; D unclear. Germline V gene data show CDR1 as SGHRS and CDR2 as YFSETQ. V lost 4 bases and J 0 bases, leaving 16 bases between the germline ends. The CDR3 extends over 16 amino acids. The CDR3 sequence: CASSPGEGMLNTEAFF. DNA for the CDR3: TGCGCCAGCAGCCCCGGGGAAGGGATGTTGAACACTGAAGCTTTCTTT.

J is TRBJ2-7 and V is TRBV4-1, with D perhaps TRBD1 or TRBD2 (5 bases each). Germline V lookup: CDR1 MGHRA, CDR2 YSYEKL. The V end lost 1 base, the J end lost 2 bases, and 15 bases lay between the germline ends. There are 16 residues in the CDR3. The CDR3 loop reads CASSQARGRPPYEQYF. DNA for the CDR3: TGCGCCAGCAGCCAAGCGAGGGGCAGACCACCCTACGAGCAGTACTTC.

The chain employs TRBV27 and TRBJ2-3; 7 nucleotides match TRBD1. V was clipped by 3 bases and J by 0 bases; unmatched bases: 9. This CDR3 has 17 residues. Germline V gives CDR1 MNHEY, CDR2 SMNVEV (reference sequence). The CDR3 is CASSFDRVNTSTDTQYF. CDR3 bases: TGTGCCAGCAGTTTCGACAGGGTGAATACTAGCACAGATACGCAGTATTTT.

V usage is TRBV28 and J usage is TRBJ2-3; no clear D gene. Germline V lookup: CDR1 MDHEN, CDR2 SYDVKM. CDR3 size: 20 residues. V was cut by 3 bases and J by 6 bases, with 31 bases left in between. CDR3 loop: CASSFPSEASQYGSPDTQYF. DNA of the CDR3: TGTGCCAGCAGTTTCCCCAGCGAGGCGTCCCAATACGGTTCCCCCGATACGCAGTATTTT.

This rearrangement joins TRBV20-1 to TRBJ2-3; D call uncertain. V lost 3 bases and J 11 bases, leaving 12 bases between the germline ends. In germline, CDR1 is DFQATT, CDR2 SNEGSKA (reference sequence). The CDR3 runs 11 residues. The CDR3, as DNA: TGCAGTGCTAGGAGGCGTAGGCGGCAGTATTTT. Translation: CSARRRRRQYF.

J is TRBJ2-1 and V is TRBV28; D remains ambiguous. This CDR3 contains 16 residues. CDR1 MDHEN and CDR2 SYDVKM come from the germline V gene. The V and J ends lost 4 bases and 0 bases respectively, with 13 bases between them. The CDR3, as DNA: TGTGCCAGCAGTTCTCCCGGCTGGCTCTCCTACAATGAGCAGTTCTTC. Protein sequence: CASSSPGWLSYNEQFF.

The V and J genes are TRBV6-1 and TRBJ1-1; no reliable D call. Germline V gives CDR1 MNHNS, CDR2 SASEGT. The CDR3 is made up of 13 amino acids. V lost 3 bases, J lost 6 bases, and 11 bases lay in between. DNA for the CDR3: TGTGCCAGCAGTGACCGGGGATGCCCTGAAGCTTTCTTT. This gives the protein CASSDRGCPEAFF.

On this clone itself: The identical CDR3 is also encoded by other nucleotide sequences in the sample. The genes are TRBV6-5 and TRBJ2-7; TRBD2 might be the D (7 bases). CDR1 and CDR2 (germline): MNHEY, SVGAGI. There are 14 residues in the CDR3. The V end lost 4 bases, the J end lost 5 bases, and 15 bases lay between the germline ends. The CDR3 region has the DNA TGTGCCAGCAGTTCCGGGCAGGGGAGGGACGAGCAGTACTTC. It codes for CASSSGQGRDEQYF.

The V gene is TRBV12-5, the J gene TRBJ2-1; the match to TRBD1 covers 10 bases. V dropped 1 base and J dropped 0; count of bases not matched to a gene: 15. The CDR3 runs to 21 residues. Germline loops: CDR1 LGHNT, CDR2 FRNRAP. Here the CDR3 DNA reads TGTGCTAGTGGTTTGGAACACCCGGGACAGGGGCCACCATTCTCCTACAATGAGCAGTTCTTC. It is translated as CASGLEHPGQGPPFSYNEQFF. Full variable domain (outside the CDR3, taken from reference TRBV12-5 and TRBJ2-1): DARVTQTPRHKVTEMGQEVTMRCQPILGHNTVFWYRQTMMQGLELLAYFRNRAPLDDSGMPKDRFSAEMPDATLATLKIQPSEPRDSAVYFCASGLEHPGQGPPFSYNEQFFGPGTRLTVL.

The V call is TRBV5-5, the J call TRBJ2-7; a possible D gene is TRBD1 (6 bases). CDR1 is SGHKS, CDR2 YYEKEE, per germline (reference sequence). This CDR3 is built from 14 residues. Deletions cut 5 bases from V and 2 bases from J, with 14 bases between. CDR3 bases: TGTGCCAGCAGATCCTACAGGGTTCCCTACGAGCAGTACTTC. Translating it yields CASRSYRVPYEQYF.

The gene calls are TRBV28 and TRBJ2-1; D is possibly TRBD1 (6 bases). Germline CDR1 MDHEN, CDR2 SYDVKM. The CDR3 is made up of 15 amino acids. Trimming took off 5 bases at V and 4 bases at J, with 15 bases between the two ends. For the CDR3, the DNA is TGTGCCAGCAGTATTAGGCAGGGGTGGTACAATGAGCAGTTCTTC. Translation gives CASSIRQGWYNEQFF.

In the case of this clone: Germline is not matched at one junction end, which may reflect a read error. The rearrangement links TRBV7-7 to TRBJ2-5; no reliable D call. Per the germline V gene, CDR1 is SSHAT and CDR2 is FNYEAQ (reference sequence). The CDR3 runs to 12 residues. The chain's CDR3 is CASSPRPGTQYF. CDR3 nucleotides: TGTGCTAGCAGCCCCCGACCCGGGACCCAGTACTTC.

The chain employs TRBV28 and TRBJ1-2; D remains unclear. Per germline, CDR1 MDHEN and CDR2 SYDVKM. V lost 2 bases and J lost 3, with 19 bases in between. The CDR3 length is 17 residues. The CDR3 protein is CASSLIEVPSLYYGYTF. CDR3 bases: TGTGCCAGCAGTTTAATAGAGGTGCCAAGCCTATACTATGGCTACACCTTC.

The gene calls are TRBV5-6 and TRBJ1-2, with TRBD1 matching 7 bases. V was clipped by 4 bases and J by 2 bases; unmatched bases: 11. In germline, CDR1 is SGHDT, CDR2 YYEEEE. The length of the CDR3 is 16 residues. CDR3: CASSRDRVVPNYGYTF. CDR3 sequence (DNA): TGTGCCAGCAGCCGAGACAGGGTGGTGCCCAACTATGGCTACACCTTC.